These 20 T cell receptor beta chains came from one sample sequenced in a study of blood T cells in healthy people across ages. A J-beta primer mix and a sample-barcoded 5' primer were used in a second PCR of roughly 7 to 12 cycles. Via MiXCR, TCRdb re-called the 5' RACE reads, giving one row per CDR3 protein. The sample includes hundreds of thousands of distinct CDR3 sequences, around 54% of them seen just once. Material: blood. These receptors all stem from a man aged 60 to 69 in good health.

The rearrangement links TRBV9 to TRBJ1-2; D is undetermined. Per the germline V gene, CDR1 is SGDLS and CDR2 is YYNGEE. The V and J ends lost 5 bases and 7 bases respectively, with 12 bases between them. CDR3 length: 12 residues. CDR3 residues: CASRDEGGGYTF. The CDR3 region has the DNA TGTGCCAGCAGGGACGAGGGCGGTGGCTACACCTTC.

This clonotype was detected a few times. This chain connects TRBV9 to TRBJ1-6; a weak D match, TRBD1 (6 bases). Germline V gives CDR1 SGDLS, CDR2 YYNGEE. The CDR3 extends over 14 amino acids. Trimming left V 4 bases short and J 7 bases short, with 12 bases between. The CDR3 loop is CASSTRQENSPLHF. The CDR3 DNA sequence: TGTGCCAGCAGCACAAGACAGGAGAATTCACCCCTCCACTTT.

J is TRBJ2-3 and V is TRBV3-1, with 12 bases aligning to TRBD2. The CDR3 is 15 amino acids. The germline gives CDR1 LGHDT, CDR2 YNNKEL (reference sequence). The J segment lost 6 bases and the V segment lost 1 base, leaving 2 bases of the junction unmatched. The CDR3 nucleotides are TGTGCCAGCAGCCAAGTGACTAGCGGGGGTGATACGCAGTATTTT. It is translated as CASSQVTSGGDTQYF.

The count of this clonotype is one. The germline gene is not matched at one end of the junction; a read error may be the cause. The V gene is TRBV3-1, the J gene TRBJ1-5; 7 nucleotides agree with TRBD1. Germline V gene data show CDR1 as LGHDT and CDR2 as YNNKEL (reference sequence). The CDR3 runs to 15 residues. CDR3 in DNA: TGTACCAGCAGCCAAGGACAGGTTCTTAATCAGCCCCAGCATTTT. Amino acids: CTSSQGQVLNQPQHF.

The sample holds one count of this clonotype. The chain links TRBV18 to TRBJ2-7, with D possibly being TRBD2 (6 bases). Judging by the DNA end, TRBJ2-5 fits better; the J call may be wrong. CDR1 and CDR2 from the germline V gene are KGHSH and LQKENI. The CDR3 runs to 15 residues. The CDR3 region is CASSPRTTPSETQYF. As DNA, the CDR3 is TGTGCCAGCTCACCCCGGACTACCCCTTCGGAGACCCAGTACTTC.

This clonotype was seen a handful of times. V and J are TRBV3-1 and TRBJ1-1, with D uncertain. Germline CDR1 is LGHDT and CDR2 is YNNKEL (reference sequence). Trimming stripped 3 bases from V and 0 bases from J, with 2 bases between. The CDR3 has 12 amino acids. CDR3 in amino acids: CASSQVNTEAFF. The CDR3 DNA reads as TGTGCCAGCAGCCAGGTGAACACTGAAGCTTTCTTT.

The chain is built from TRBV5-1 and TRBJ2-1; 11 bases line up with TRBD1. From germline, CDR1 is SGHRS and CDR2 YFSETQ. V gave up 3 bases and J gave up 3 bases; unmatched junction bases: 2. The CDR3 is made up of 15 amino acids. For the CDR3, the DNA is TGCGCCAGCAGCTGGGGGACAGGGGGCTACAATGAGCAGTTCTTC. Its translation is CASSWGTGGYNEQFF.

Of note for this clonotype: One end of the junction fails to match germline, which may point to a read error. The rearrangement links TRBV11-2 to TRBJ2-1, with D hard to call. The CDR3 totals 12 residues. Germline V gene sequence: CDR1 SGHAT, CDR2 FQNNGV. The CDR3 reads CACSLLASEQFF. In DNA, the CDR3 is TGTGCCTGCAGCTTATTAGCATCTGAGCAGTTCTTC.

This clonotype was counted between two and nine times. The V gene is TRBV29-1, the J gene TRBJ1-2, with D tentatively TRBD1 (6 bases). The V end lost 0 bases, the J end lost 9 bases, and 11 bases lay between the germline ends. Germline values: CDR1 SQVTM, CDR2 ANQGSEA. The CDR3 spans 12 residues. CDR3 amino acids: CSVEEGGTSYTF. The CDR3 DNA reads TGCAGCGTTGAAGAAGGGGGAACGAGCTACACCTTC. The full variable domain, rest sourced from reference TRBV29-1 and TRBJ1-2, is SAVISQKPSRDICQRGTSLTIQCQVDSQVTMMFWYRQQPGQSLTLIATANQGSEATYESGFVIDKFPISRPNLTFSTLTVSNMSPEDSSIYLCSVEEGGTSYTFGSGTRLTVV.

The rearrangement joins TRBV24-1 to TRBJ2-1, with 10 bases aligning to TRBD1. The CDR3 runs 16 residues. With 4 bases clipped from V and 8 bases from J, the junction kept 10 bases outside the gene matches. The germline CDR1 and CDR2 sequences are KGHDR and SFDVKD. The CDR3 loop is CATSDTGTGVLDEQFF. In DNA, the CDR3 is TGTGCCACCAGTGACACCGGGACAGGGGTCCTTGATGAGCAGTTCTTC.

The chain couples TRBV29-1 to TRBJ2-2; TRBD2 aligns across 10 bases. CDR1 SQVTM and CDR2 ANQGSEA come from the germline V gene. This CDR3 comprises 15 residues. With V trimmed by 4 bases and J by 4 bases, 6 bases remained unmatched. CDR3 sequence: CSVAFTSGATGELFF. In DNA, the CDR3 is TGCAGCGTTGCGTTTACTAGCGGGGCCACCGGGGAGCTGTTTTTT.

The CDR3 DNA sequence: TGCGCCAGCAGCCAGCTAGGGGTCTCCTACAATGAGCAGTTCTTC. This translates into CASSQLGVSYNEQFF. The chain is built from TRBV4-1 and TRBJ2-1; possibly TRBD1 for D (5 bases). The germline CDR1 and CDR2 sequences are MGHRA and YSYEKL. Between the trimmed V and J ends, which lost 3 bases and 0 bases, there was a span of 9 bases. The CDR3 has 15 residues.

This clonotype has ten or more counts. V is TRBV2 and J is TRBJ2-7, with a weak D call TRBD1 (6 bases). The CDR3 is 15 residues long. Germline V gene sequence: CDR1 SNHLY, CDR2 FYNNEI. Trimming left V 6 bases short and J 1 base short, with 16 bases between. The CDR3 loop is CASREQGVGSYEQYF. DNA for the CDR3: TGTGCCAGCAGGGAACAGGGAGTTGGGTCCTACGAGCAGTACTTC.

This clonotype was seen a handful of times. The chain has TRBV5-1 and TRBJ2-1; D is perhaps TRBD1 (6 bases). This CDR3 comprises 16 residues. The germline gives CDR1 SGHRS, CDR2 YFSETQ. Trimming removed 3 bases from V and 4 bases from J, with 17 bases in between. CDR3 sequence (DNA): TGCGCCAGCAGCTCAAGGACAGCTGGCCTTTACAATGAGCAGTTCTTC. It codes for CASSSRTAGLYNEQFF.

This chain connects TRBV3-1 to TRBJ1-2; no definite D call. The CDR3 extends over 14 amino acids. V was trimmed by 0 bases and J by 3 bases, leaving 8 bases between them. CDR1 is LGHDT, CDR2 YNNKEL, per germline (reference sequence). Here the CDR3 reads CASSQDGDYYGYTF. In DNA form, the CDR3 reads TGTGCCAGCAGCCAAGATGGGGATTACTATGGCTACACCTTC. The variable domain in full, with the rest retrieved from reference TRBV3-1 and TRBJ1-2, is DTAVSQTPKYLVTQMGNDKSIKCEQNLGHDTMYWYKQDSKKFLKIMFSYNNKELIINETVPNRFSPKSPDKAHLNLHINSLELGDSAVYFCASSQDGDYYGYTFGSGTRLTVV.

The CDR3 here is CASSYLASGPRGEQFF. DNA of the CDR3: TGTGCCAGCAGTTACCTTGCTAGCGGCCCCCGGGGTGAGCAGTTCTTC. The chain joins TRBV6-6 to TRBJ2-1; 7 positions match TRBD2. Trimming cost V 2 bases and J 9 bases; bases outside gene matches: 13. The CDR3 is 16 amino acids. Germline V lookup: CDR1 MNHNY, CDR2 SVGAGI (reference sequence).

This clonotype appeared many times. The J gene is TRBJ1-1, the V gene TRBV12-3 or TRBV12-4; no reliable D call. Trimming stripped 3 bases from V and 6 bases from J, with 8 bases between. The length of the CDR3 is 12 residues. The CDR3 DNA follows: TGTGCCAGCAGTTTCGTGTTGTCTGAAGCTTTCTTT. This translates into CASSFVLSEAFF.

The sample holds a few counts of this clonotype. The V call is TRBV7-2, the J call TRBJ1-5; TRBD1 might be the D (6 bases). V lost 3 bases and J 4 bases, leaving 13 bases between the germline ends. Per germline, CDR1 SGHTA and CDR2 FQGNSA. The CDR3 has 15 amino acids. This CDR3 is CASSLDSFPNQPQHF. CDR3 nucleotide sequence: TGTGCCAGCAGCTTGGACAGTTTCCCGAATCAGCCCCAGCATTTT.

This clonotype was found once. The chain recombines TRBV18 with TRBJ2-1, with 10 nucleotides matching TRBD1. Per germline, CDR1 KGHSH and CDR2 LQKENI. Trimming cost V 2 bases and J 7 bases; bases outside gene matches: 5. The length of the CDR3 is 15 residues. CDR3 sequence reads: CASSPAGTGVNEQFF. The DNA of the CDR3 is TGTGCCAGCTCACCAGCCGGGACAGGGGTGAATGAGCAGTTCTTC.

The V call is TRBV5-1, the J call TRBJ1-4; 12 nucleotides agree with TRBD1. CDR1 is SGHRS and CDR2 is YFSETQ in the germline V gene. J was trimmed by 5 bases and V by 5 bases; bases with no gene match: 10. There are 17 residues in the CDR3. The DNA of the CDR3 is TGCGCCAGCAGTTCCGGGACAGGGGGCCTAAAGAATGAAAAACTGTTTTTT. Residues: CASSSGTGGLKNEKLFF. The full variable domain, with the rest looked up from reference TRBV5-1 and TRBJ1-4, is KAGVTQTPRYLIKTRGQQVTLSCSPISGHRSVSWYQQTPGQGLQFLFEYFSETQRNKGNFPGRFSGRQFSNSRSEMNVSTLELGDSALYLCASSSGTGGLKNEKLFFGSGTQLSVL.